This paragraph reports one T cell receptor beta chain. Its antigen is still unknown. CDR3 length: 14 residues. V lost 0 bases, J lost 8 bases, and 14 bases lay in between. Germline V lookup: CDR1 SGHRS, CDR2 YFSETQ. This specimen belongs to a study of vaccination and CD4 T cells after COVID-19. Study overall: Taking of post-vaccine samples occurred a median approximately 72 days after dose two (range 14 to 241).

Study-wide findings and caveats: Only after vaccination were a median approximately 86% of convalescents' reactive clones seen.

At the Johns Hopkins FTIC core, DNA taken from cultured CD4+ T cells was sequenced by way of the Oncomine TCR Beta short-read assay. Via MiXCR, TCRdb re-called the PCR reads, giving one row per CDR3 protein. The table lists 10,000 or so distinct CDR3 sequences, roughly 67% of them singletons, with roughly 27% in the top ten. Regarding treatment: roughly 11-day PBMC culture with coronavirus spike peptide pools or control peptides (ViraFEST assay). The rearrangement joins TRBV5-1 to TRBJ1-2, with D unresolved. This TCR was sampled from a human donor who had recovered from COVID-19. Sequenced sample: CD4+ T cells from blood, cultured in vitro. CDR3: CASSLALTREGYTF. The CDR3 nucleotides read TGCGCCAGCAGCTTGGCCCTGACAAGGGAGGGCTACACCTTC.